The 24 T cell receptor beta chains below were found in one sample sequenced in a study of CD8+ T cells in alopecia areata listed by TCRdb under 2018. Libraries came from the immunoSEQ multiplex PCR assay. To provide template for TCR sequencing, every sample had RNA extracted and reverse transcribed into cDNA. Drawn from immuneACCESS, this table holds only the in-frame rearrangements with V and J called that TCRdb kept. Clones are partly lost; checked studies trace under half to an unresolved V gene and leave the rest unexplained. Present in this sample are around 160,000 clones, over 45% of which were seen just once. The ten largest clones take up roughly 7.5% of the sample. Sequenced material: CD4+ T cells sorted from blood. The receptors here all came from a human donor with alopecia areata.

The CDR3 is CASSQKDDRAYEQYF. The CDR3 DNA reads TGCGCCAGCAGCCAAAAGGACGACAGGGCCTACGAGCAGTACTTC. The chain couples TRBV4-1 to TRBJ2-7, with 7 bases matching TRBD1. Trimming at V came to 2 bases and at J to 2 bases, leaving 6 bases not matched to a gene. CDR1 and CDR2 (germline): MGHRA, YSYEKL. The CDR3 length is 15 residues.

This clone was counted between two and nine times. V and J are TRBV2 and TRBJ2-1; 9 bases align to TRBD1. Germline-derived CDR1 and CDR2 are SNHLY and FYNNEI. The J segment lost 3 bases and the V segment lost 5 bases, leaving 8 bases of the junction unmatched. The CDR3 sequence is 16 residues long. The DNA for the CDR3 is TGTGCCAGCAGTCGGGACAGGGTTGGGGTCTACAATGAGCAGTTCTTC. Its protein product is CASSRDRVGVYNEQFF.

The chain uses TRBV5-6 and TRBJ2-1; D is perhaps TRBD2 (6 bases). Germline V lookup: CDR1 SGHDT, CDR2 YYEEEE. V lost 7 bases, J lost 4 bases, and 12 bases lay in between. This CDR3 has 13 amino acids. CDR3: CASRGLGYNEQFF. The CDR3 nucleotides are TGTGCCAGCCGGGGACTTGGTTACAATGAGCAGTTCTTC.

This chain links TRBV5-1 with TRBJ2-1; D call uncertain. CDR3 length: 12 amino acids. Germline-derived CDR1 and CDR2 are SGHRS and YFSETQ. Trimming took 2 bases from V and 8 from J, leaving 8 bases between them. CDR3 in amino acids: CASSFAFDEQFF. CDR3 sequence (DNA): TGCGCCAGCAGCTTTGCGTTTGATGAGCAGTTCTTC.

The chain is built from TRBV7-9 and TRBJ2-7, with D perhaps TRBD1 (6 bases). The CDR3 sequence is 12 residues long. Germline V CDR1 and CDR2: SEHNR, FQNEAQ (reference sequence). Trimming shortened V by 5 bases and J by 7 bases, and 12 bases separated the two germline ends. The CDR3 DNA reads TGTGCCAGCAGCACCACCGGGACAGAGCAGTACTTC. Translation gives CASSTTGTEQYF.

This clone was counted at least ten times. The chain has TRBV7-6 and TRBJ2-5; the D gene is possibly TRBD2 (5 bases). Germline CDR1 and CDR2: SGHVS and FNYEAQ. This CDR3 has 13 amino acids. Trimming removed 5 bases from V and 2 bases from J, with 9 bases in between. The chain's CDR3 is CASSDRLQETQYF. The CDR3 nucleotides read TGTGCCAGCAGCGACCGACTACAAGAGACCCAGTACTTC.

This clone was seen only a few times. V is TRBV11-2 and J is TRBJ2-5, with D perhaps given as TRBD1 or TRBD2 (6 bases each). Per germline, CDR1 SGHAT and CDR2 FQNNGV. The CDR3 runs to 16 residues. Trimming stripped 5 bases from V and 5 bases from J, with 21 bases between. The CDR3 reads CASSRVVRDIRETQYF. CDR3 nucleotides: TGTGCCAGCAGCCGCGTTGTGCGGGACATTCGTGAGACCCAGTACTTC.

The J gene is TRBJ2-1, the V gene TRBV7-8; D unresolved. Germline-derived CDR1 and CDR2 are SGHVS and FQNEAQ. Trimming shortened V by 3 bases and J by 6 bases, and 12 bases separated the two germline ends. The CDR3 runs to 14 residues. CDR3 nucleotide sequence: TGTGCCAGCAGCTTCCTCCTATCCGGCAATGAGCAGTTCTTC. Amino acid sequence: CASSFLLSGNEQFF.

The chain employs TRBV27 and TRBJ1-4, with D maybe TRBD1 (5 bases). Trimming shortened V by 6 bases and J by 7 bases, and 18 bases separated the two germline ends. Germline V gene lookup returns CDR1 MNHEY and CDR2 SMNVEV (reference sequence). The CDR3 length is 15 residues. The CDR3 reads CASRTRGSAGEKLFF. The CDR3 coding sequence is TGTGCCAGCAGGACCCGGGGCTCTGCTGGTGAAAAACTGTTTTTT.

The chain links TRBV18 to TRBJ2-7; D gene ambiguous. There are 16 residues in the CDR3. Germline V gene sequence: CDR1 KGHSH, CDR2 LQKENI. Trimming pared 0 bases from V and 0 bases from J, leaving 12 bases between. The CDR3 nucleotides are TGTGCCAGCTCACCACCCACCAGGTCATTCTCCTACGAGCAGTACTTC. As protein: CASSPPTRSFSYEQYF.

The chain uses TRBV5-1 and TRBJ2-1, with D tentatively TRBD1 (5 bases). The CDR3 loop spans 12 amino acids. The V end was cut by 2 bases, the J end by 10 bases, with 10 bases between. Germline lookup yields CDR1 SGHRS and CDR2 YFSETQ. The CDR3 region has the DNA TGCGCCAGCAGCTTAAGGGGTCACGAGCAGTTCTTC. Amino acid sequence: CASSLRGHEQFF.

This chain uses TRBV2 with TRBJ2-1; D gene ambiguous. Germline V gene lookup returns CDR1 SNHLY and CDR2 FYNNEI. Trimming cost V 8 bases and J 5 bases, with 10 bases left between them. The CDR3 contains 12 residues. This CDR3 is CASCSRDNEQFF. CDR3 sequence (DNA): TGTGCCAGCTGCTCGAGAGACAATGAGCAGTTCTTC.

The chain recombines TRBV18 with TRBJ2-5; 11 bases map to TRBD2. In germline, CDR1 is KGHSH, CDR2 LQKENI. The ends lost 1 base at V and 7 bases at J; junction bases unmatched: 8. CDR3 length equals 16 residues. CDR3 DNA sequence: TGTGCCAGCTCACCACGTGAGACTAGCGGGAAAGGGACCCAGTACTTC. The encoded protein is CASSPRETSGKGTQYF.

The chain carries TRBV29-1 and TRBJ1-2, with D unclear. The V and J ends lost 7 bases and 2 bases respectively, with 11 bases between them. Germline values: CDR1 SQVTM, CDR2 ANQGSEA. The CDR3 contains 12 residues. DNA for the CDR3: TGCAGCGCCCTGAATGGCAACTATGGCTACACCTTC. Encoded protein: CSALNGNYGYTF.

The chain joins TRBV2 to TRBJ2-1, with a tentative D call TRBD2 (7 bases). Germline-derived CDR1 and CDR2 are SNHLY and FYNNEI. This CDR3 has 12 residues. The V gene lost 7 bases and the J gene lost 8 bases, with 12 bases spanning the gap. The CDR3 is CASKRGRDEQFF. The CDR3 DNA reads TGTGCCAGCAAGAGGGGGAGGGATGAGCAGTTCTTC.

The chain links TRBV29-1 to TRBJ2-7; D is tentatively TRBD1 or TRBD2 (5 bases each). CDR1 is SQVTM, CDR2 ANQGSEA, per germline. CDR3 length: 13 residues. V gave up 6 bases and J gave up 5 bases, with 17 bases separating them. DNA for the CDR3: TGCAGCGTGGTGGGGGTCCCGGGAAACGAGCAGTACTTC. Its protein is CSVVGVPGNEQYF.

This chain uses TRBV30 with TRBJ1-2; the D is unclear. The CDR3 length is 12 residues. Trimming removed 1 base at V and 0 bases at J, with 3 bases between. Germline V gene lookup returns CDR1 GTSNPN and CDR2 SVGIG (reference sequence). DNA of the CDR3: TGTGCCTGGAGTGGGACTAACTATGGCTACACCTTC. Its translation is CAWSGTNYGYTF.

The J gene is TRBJ2-3, the V gene TRBV9, with D hard to call. CDR1 is SGDLS and CDR2 is YYNGEE in the germline V gene. V lost 3 bases and J 2 bases, leaving 7 bases between the germline ends. This CDR3 has 13 residues. DNA of the CDR3: TGTGCCAGCAGCGGATCTCACACAGATACGCAGTATTTT. Protein product: CASSGSHTDTQYF.

This clone was seen a single time. CDR3 sequence reads: CASSLGRGGDTEAFF. The CDR3 DNA follows: TGTGCCAGCAGCTTGGGGCGGGGAGGTGACACTGAAGCTTTCTTT. The chain couples TRBV11-1 to TRBJ1-1, with D possibly being TRBD1 (5 bases). The germline CDR1 and CDR2 sequences are SGHAT and FQDESV (reference sequence). Trimming took off 3 bases at V and 3 bases at J, with 14 bases between the two ends. This CDR3 comprises 15 residues. Together with reference TRBV11-1 and TRBJ1-1, the CDR3 gives the full variable domain: EAEVAQSPRYKITEKSQAVAFWCDPISGHATLYWYRQILGQGPELLVQFQDESVVDDSQLPKDRFSAERLKGVDSTLKIQPAELGDSAMYLCASSLGRGGDTEAFFGQGTRLTVV.

CDR3 nucleotides: TGTGCCAGCAGCTCACAGGGATACACAGATACGCAGTATTTT. Its protein is CASSSQGYTDTQYF. The J gene is TRBJ2-3, the V gene TRBV7-3; perhaps TRBD1 as D (6 bases). CDR1 is SGHTA and CDR2 is FQGTGA in the germline V gene. The CDR3 extends over 14 amino acids. Trimming took 4 bases from V and 2 from J, leaving 10 bases between them.

This clone was found a few times. The genes are TRBV29-1 and TRBJ2-3; TRBD1 matches 8 bases. CDR1 is SQVTM, CDR2 ANQGSEA, per germline. The CDR3 consists of 16 residues. V dropped 6 bases and J dropped 6; count of bases not matched to a gene: 17. CDR3 residues: CSVPLGQGALPDTQYF. The CDR3 nucleotides are TGCAGCGTCCCCCTGGGGCAGGGGGCCCTCCCGGATACGCAGTATTTT.

The J gene is TRBJ2-2, the V gene TRBV5-6; D might be TRBD2 (6 bases). The CDR3 is made up of 15 amino acids. Germline assignment: CDR1 SGHDT and CDR2 YYEEEE. The V end lost 5 bases, the J end lost 4 bases, and 15 bases lay between the germline ends. The CDR3 DNA reads as TGTGCCAGCAGTCGGAGGGGCGCGGGCACCGGGGAGCTGTTTTTT. Translation gives CASSRRGAGTGELFF.

This chain links TRBV7-9 with TRBJ2-3, with a possible D match to TRBD2 (6 bases). The length of the CDR3 is 14 residues. Trimming left V 11 bases short and J 1 base short, with 16 bases between. In germline, CDR1 is SEHNR, CDR2 FQNEAQ (reference sequence). In nucleotides, the CDR3 is TGTGCCCTCATTGCGGCTAGCGGCACAGATACGCAGTATTTT. This sequence encodes CALIAASGTDTQYF.

A few counts support this clone. This chain connects TRBV28 to TRBJ2-3; D is unresolved. Trimming cost V 6 bases and J 6 bases, with 10 bases left between them. CDR1 is MDHEN and CDR2 is SYDVKM in the germline V gene. The length of the CDR3 is 12 residues. The chain's CDR3 is CASREASDTQYF. In nucleotides, the CDR3 is TGTGCCAGCAGAGAGGCCTCGGATACGCAGTATTTT. Combining the CDR3 with reference TRBV28 and TRBJ2-3 gives the whole variable domain DVKVTQSSRYLVKRTGEKVFLECVQDMDHENMFWYRQDPGLGLRLIYFSYDVKMKEKGDIPEGYSVSREKKERFSLILESASTNQTSMYLCASREASDTQYFGPGTRLTVL.